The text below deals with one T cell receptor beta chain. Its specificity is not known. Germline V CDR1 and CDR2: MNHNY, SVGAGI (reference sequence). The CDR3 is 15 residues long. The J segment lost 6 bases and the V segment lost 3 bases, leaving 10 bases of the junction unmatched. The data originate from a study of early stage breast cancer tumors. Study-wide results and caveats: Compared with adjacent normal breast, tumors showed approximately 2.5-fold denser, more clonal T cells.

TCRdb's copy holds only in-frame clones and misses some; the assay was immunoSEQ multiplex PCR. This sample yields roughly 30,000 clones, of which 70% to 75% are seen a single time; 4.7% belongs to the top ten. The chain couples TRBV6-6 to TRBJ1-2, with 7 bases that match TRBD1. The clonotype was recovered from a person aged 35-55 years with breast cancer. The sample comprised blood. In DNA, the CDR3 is TGTGCCAGCAGTTATCACACGGGGACAGACGATGGCTACACCTTC. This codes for CASSYHTGTDDGYTF.